This TCR beta chain appears in the sequencing data of a study of liver allograft versus peripheral blood T cells (TCRdb year 2020). Study-wide context: In liver transplant recipients, the study looked at T cell receptor repertoires in the peripheral blood and set them against the repertoires found within the transplanted livers. General study outcomes and caveats: The T cell receptor repertoires within liver allografts were reported to be different from the T cell receptor repertoires detected in peripheral blood.

By its share of the sample, this clonotype is large (0.1 to 1%). Its recognized antigen is unknown. Qualities for individual bases were not recorded, and no much larger clone is one base off. The germline V gene supplies CDR1 SGHAT and CDR2 FQNNGV. V is reduced by 5 bases and J by 4 bases, leaving a spacing of 11 bases between them. Including the terminal cysteine and phenylalanine, the CDR3 comprises 13 residues. This entry keeps only the CDR3 DNA: 39 bases, framed from base 1. The sequencing machine was an Illumina MiSeq. Through fastp at Q25 and MiXCR, TCRdb rebuilt clones from the public reads, retaining in-frame beta chains. Each entry is one CDR3 protein sequence, shown with its most common DNA and genes. The sample contains 600 to 800 distinct CDR3 sequences, around 17% of them found a single time. Jointly, the top ten make up more than 25% of the sample.

The chain is made from TRBV11-2 and TRBJ1-2; TRBD1 might be the D gene, on 6 matching bases. This sequence originates from a human patient who had a liver transplant. Because of the transplant, the T cells may be the graft donor's rather than the patient's own. The CDR3 protein is CASSTQGSYGYTF. The nucleotides are TGTGCCAGCAGCACTCAGGGGAGCTATGGCTACACCTTC.